This T cell receptor (beta chain) appears in the sequencing data of a study of T-cell memory formation after mild COVID-19. Study results and caveats: Contracting clones from day 15 to 85 had balanced CD4/CD8; later expanders favoured CD4+.

Using its own MiXCR run on the 5' RACE reads, TCRdb lists one record per CDR3 protein. The sample holds more than 350,000 distinct CDR3 sequences, 16% seen once. Germline CDR1 MNHEY, CDR2 SVGEGT. The CDR3 is 13 amino acids. The V end lost 7 bases, the J end lost 3 bases, and 13 bases lay between the germline ends. A note on this clonotype: What it binds is unknown.

Sequenced material: PBMCs or a T cell subset sorted from them (not recorded which). This TCR was recovered from a man aged 18-30 years who had mild COVID-19 (a few samples of this study predate the infection). Cell type and time point are not known. V gene TRBV6-2 or TRBV6-3 combines with J gene TRBJ2-7; possibly TRBD2 for D (5 bases). CDR3 in amino acids: CASTWTGFYEQYV. For the CDR3, the DNA is TGTGCCAGCACCTGGACTGGGTTCTACGAGCAGTACGTC.